The 10 T cell receptor beta chains below come from one sample, sequenced in a study of human T cells and chemical hapten exposure. TCRdb re-analysed the RACE reads in MiXCR, keeping a single row per CDR3 protein. The data contain about 110,000 distinct CDR3 sequences, approximately 12% of them singletons. Regarding time point: pre-sensitization, week 0. Noted treatment: therapeutic diphenylcyclopropenone sensitization with weekly scalp DPC. This sample comprised whole blood, obtained in connection with sensitization to the hapten diphenylcyclopropenone (DPC). These receptors all stem from a woman in her forties or fifties with alopecia areata. Some clones in this sample may be carry-over from other donors' samples.

V gene TRBV7-9 combines with J gene TRBJ1-1, with a tentative D call TRBD1 (6 bases). This CDR3 is 13 amino acids long. The germline CDR1 and CDR2 sequences are SEHNR and FQNEAQ (reference sequence). Trimming shortened V by 7 bases and J by 1 base, and 10 bases separated the two germline ends. Written as DNA, the CDR3 is TGTGCCAGCACCATGACAGGGAACACTGAAGCTTTCTTT. Translation: CASTMTGNTEAFF.

This chain connects TRBV4-3 to TRBJ2-7; D tentatively fits TRBD1 or TRBD2 (6 bases each). The germline CDR1 and CDR2 sequences are LGHNA and YSLEER. The CDR3 contains 17 residues. V gave up 0 bases and J gave up 3 bases, with 18 bases separating them. CDR3 nucleotides: TGCGCCAGCAGCCAAGATGTCGTAGGGGGGAACCTCTACGAGCAGTACTTC. This codes for CASSQDVVGGNLYEQYF.

There are a few counts of this clonotype. The chain links TRBV4-2 to TRBJ2-1; no clear D gene. The CDR3 contains 16 residues. Germline loops: CDR1 LGHNA, CDR2 YNFKEQ. The V and J ends lost 1 base and 2 bases respectively, with 12 bases between them. The CDR3 DNA is TGTGCCAGCAGCCAAGTTGGGAAGGGTACCTACAATGAGCAGTTCTTC. Protein product: CASSQVGKGTYNEQFF.

The genes are TRBV6-6 and TRBJ1-5; unclear D gene. Per the germline V gene, CDR1 is MNHNY and CDR2 is SVGAGI (reference sequence). The CDR3 extends over 14 amino acids. The V and J ends lost 2 bases and 2 bases respectively, with 7 bases between them. The CDR3 is CASSYGRRNQPQHF. The CDR3 coding sequence is TGTGCCAGCAGTTACGGCAGGCGCAATCAGCCCCAGCATTTT.

This chain joins TRBV11-2 and TRBJ2-2; no firm D call. Germline CDR1 and CDR2: SGHAT and FQNNGV. The CDR3 length is 15 residues. V was pared by 6 bases and J by 0 bases, with 11 bases between. The CDR3 reads CASRRLSTNTGELFF. The DNA for the CDR3 is TGTGCCAGCAGGCGTCTGAGCACGAACACCGGGGAGCTGTTTTTT.

This clonotype was detected a few times. The chain recombines TRBV28 with TRBJ2-5; TRBD2 aligns across 8 bases. The germline CDR1 and CDR2 sequences are MDHEN and SYDVKM. V lost 6 bases to trimming and J lost 4 bases; unmatched junction nucleotides: 10. CDR3 length: 15 amino acids. As DNA, the CDR3 is TGTGCCAGCAGGGCGGGGGGTCCCTCGGGAGAGACCCAGTACTTC. Its translation is CASRAGGPSGETQYF.

This clonotype was seen a few times. The chain couples TRBV6-5 to TRBJ2-2; D is ambiguous. The CDR3 extends over 14 amino acids. Between the trimmed V and J ends, which lost 4 bases and 1 base, there was a span of 7 bases. Germline values: CDR1 MNHEY, CDR2 SVGAGI. The CDR3 region has the DNA TGTGCCAGCAGTTTTAACGGGAACACCGGGGAGCTGTTTTTT. Translation: CASSFNGNTGELFF.

V usage is TRBV29-1 and J usage is TRBJ2-7, with TRBD1 matching over 11 bases. Germline V gene lookup returns CDR1 SQVTM and CDR2 ANQGSEA. The CDR3 runs 14 residues. V shed 2 bases and J 7 bases; nucleotides not matched to a gene: 7. The CDR3 spells CSVETGTGGDEQYF. The CDR3 DNA sequence: TGCAGCGTTGAAACCGGGACAGGGGGTGATGAGCAGTACTTC.

Comment on this clonotype: The junction differs from germline at one of its ends, possibly a read error. The gene calls are TRBV14 and TRBJ2-1; TRBD1 aligns across 9 bases. This CDR3 region has 18 residues. Germline assignment: CDR1 SGHDN and CDR2 FVKESK. The CDR3 bases are TGTGCCAGCAGTCAAGAGTTTTACCGGGACAGGGTCCACAATGAGCAGTTCTTC. Translation: CASSQEFYRDRVHNEQFF. The variable domain in full, with the rest retrieved from reference TRBV14 and TRBJ2-1, is EAGVTQFPSHSVIEKGQTVTLRCDPISGHDNLYWYRRVMGKEIKFLLHFVKESKQDESGMPNNRFLAERTGGTYSTLKVQPAELEDSGVYFCASSQEFYRDRVHNEQFFGPGTRLTVL.

This clonotype showed up many times. The chain combines TRBV28 with TRBJ2-6; D not resolved. There are 15 residues in the CDR3. CDR1 MDHEN and CDR2 SYDVKM come from the germline V gene. Trimming shortened V by 3 bases and J by 2 bases, and 8 bases separated the two germline ends. DNA for the CDR3: TGTGCCAGCAGTTTCCTAGGGACTGGGGCCAACGTCCTGACTTTC. Translation gives CASSFLGTGANVLTF. The full variable domain, completed using reference TRBV28 and TRBJ2-6, is DVKVTQSSRYLVKRTGEKVFLECVQDMDHENMFWYRQDPGLGLRLIYFSYDVKMKEKGDIPEGYSVSREKKERFSLILESASTNQTSMYLCASSFLGTGANVLTFGAGSRLTVL.